The TCR beta chain described here comes from a study of OX40 agonist ivuxolimab in advanced cancers. Findings and caveats of the study: Among the lowest levels of clonal expansion were found in partial responders at 0.1-3.0 mg/kg. Among some nonresponders, normalized T-cell clonal expansion was also low.

Regarding this clone: Its antigen is undetermined.

Peripheral blood came from all dose cohorts at three timepoints. CDR3 length: 15 residues. With 1 base clipped from V and 2 bases from J, the junction kept 2 bases outside the gene matches. CDR1 and CDR2 from the germline V gene are SGHNT and YYREEE (reference sequence). Profiling relied on immunoSEQ multiplex PCR, and the TCRdb table lists in-frame clones only, not all of them. This sample has almost 50,000 clones, with around nine tenths found just once. This sample comprised CD4+ or CD8+ T cells sorted from blood, obtained in a trial of the OX40 agonist ivuxolimab. The sequence was collected from an adult with an advanced solid tumor such as melanoma, head and neck, liver or kidney cancer. The chain employs TRBV5-4 and TRBJ2-3; the match to TRBD1 covers 9 bases. CDR3 region: CASSLRQGDTDTQYF. In DNA form, the CDR3 reads TGTGCCAGCAGCTTGCGACAGGGGGACACAGATACGCAGTATTTT. Looking up the rest from reference TRBV5-4 and TRBJ2-3 gives the full variable domain: ETGVTQSPTHLIKTRGQQVTLRCSSQSGHNTVSWYQQALGQGPQFIFQYYREEENGRGNFPPRFSGLQFPNYSSELNVNALELDDSALYLCASSLRQGDTDTQYFGPGTRLTVL.